This T cell receptor (beta chain) was recorded in a study of radiation and T cells in renal cell carcinoma. Details on this clone: Its specificity is unknown.

Study results and limitations: Compared with controls, irradiated tumors showed greater TCR clonality. Pretreatment tumor biopsies were lacking, so baseline clonotypes are unknown. From baseline, blood top tumor clonotypes peaked at 2 weeks post-radiation.

Assay: immunoSEQ multiplex PCR; the TCRdb copy retains only in-frame clones and omits some. The table lists about 4,300 clones, less than 75% of them singletons. The V end was cut by 1 base, the J end by 7 bases, with 5 bases between. The V gene's germline CDR1 is SEHNR and CDR2 FQNEAQ (reference sequence). CDR3 length: 13 residues. The sample's treatment: 15 Gy SBRT to primary tumor, nephrectomy 4 weeks later. Nephrectomy followed 15 Gy stereotactic body radiation by 4 weeks. Material: tumor tissue, obtained from a patient whose treatment included radiotherapy and nephrectomy. The clonotype was recovered from a woman aged 60-75 years with renal cell carcinoma. V and J are TRBV7-9 and TRBJ1-6; no clear D gene. CDR3 sequence (DNA): TGTGCCAGCAGCTTAGGTCGGAATTCACCCCTCCACTTT. The encoded protein is CASSLGRNSPLHF.